The source of this T cell receptor beta chain is a study of Ad26.COV2.S vaccination and SARS-CoV-2 variants. The overall study: In the study, Ad26.COV2.S was injected intramuscularly once, or twice 56 days apart.

V was clipped by 4 bases and J by 4 bases, with 17 bases between them. Germline CDR1 and CDR2: SGHRS and YFSETQ. This CDR3 spans 15 amino acids. Data came from immunoSEQ multiplex PCR; TCRdb stores just in-frame clones and leaves some out. The table has some 390,000 clones, 70% to 90% seen once. This clone was observed once. Its antigen is not known. Study results and limitations: CD8+ and CD4+ T cells specific for spike reportedly responded with substantial breadth after vaccination.

The treatment was: around 19 received Ad26.COV2.S at low or high dose, single or two shots; roughly 5 received placebo; per-sample allocation not given. Material that was analyzed had been drawn on day 63 after the first vaccine or placebo injection. An Ad26 vector that expressed Wuhan-strain SARS-CoV-2 spike constituted the vaccine. The sequenced sample was peripheral blood, obtained in a trial of Ad26.COV2.S vaccine versus placebo. The V call is TRBV5-1, the J call TRBJ1-2; possible D gene TRBD1, 6 bases. The clonotype comes from a person between 18 and 65 years old who received the Ad26.COV2.S COVID-19 vaccine or a placebo. The CDR3 here is CASSQISGTLYGYTF. For the CDR3, the DNA is TGCGCCAGCAGCCAGATTTCCGGGACACTCTATGGCTACACCTTC.